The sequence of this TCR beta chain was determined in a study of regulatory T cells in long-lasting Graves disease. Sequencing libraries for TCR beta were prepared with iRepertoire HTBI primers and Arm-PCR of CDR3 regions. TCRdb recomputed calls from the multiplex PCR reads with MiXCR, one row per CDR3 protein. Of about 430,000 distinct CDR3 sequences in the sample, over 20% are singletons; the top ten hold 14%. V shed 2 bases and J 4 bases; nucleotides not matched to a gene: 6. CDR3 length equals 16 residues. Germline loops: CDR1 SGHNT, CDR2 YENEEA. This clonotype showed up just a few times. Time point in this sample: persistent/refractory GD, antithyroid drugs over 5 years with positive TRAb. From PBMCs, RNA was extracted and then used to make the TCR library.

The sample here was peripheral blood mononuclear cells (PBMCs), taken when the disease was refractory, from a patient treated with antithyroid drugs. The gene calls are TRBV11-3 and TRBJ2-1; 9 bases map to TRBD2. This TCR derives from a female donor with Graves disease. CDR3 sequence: CASSLMASGKYNEQFF. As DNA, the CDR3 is TGTGCCAGCAGCTTAATGGCTAGCGGGAAGTACAATGAGCAGTTCTTC.